These 30 T cell receptor beta chains were sequenced from one sample in a study of blood T cell repertoires in COVID-19. Measured with immunoSEQ multiplex PCR; TCRdb has only the in-frame clones, and not every one. Among about 250,000 clones listed, more than 75% were seen once. The specimen was PBMCs or T cells enriched from blood (not recorded which). These receptors originate from a man between 18 and 35 years old who had recovered from COVID-19.

The V call is TRBV5-1, the J call TRBJ1-1; D gene unclear. This CDR3 spans 14 amino acids. Germline V lookup: CDR1 SGHRS, CDR2 YFSETQ. V lost 0 bases, J lost 1 base, and 7 bases lay in between. This chain's CDR3 is CASSLAQANTEAFF. The CDR3 DNA reads as TGCGCCAGCAGCTTGGCTCAGGCGAACACTGAAGCTTTCTTT.

This sequence joins TRBV30 and TRBJ1-6; 9 bases line up with TRBD1. The germline gives CDR1 GTSNPN, CDR2 SVGIG (reference sequence). CDR3 length: 13 residues. The V segment lost 3 bases and the J segment 9 bases; nucleotides outside the gene matches: 3. For the CDR3, the DNA is TGTGCCTGGAGGGGACAGGGCAGTTCACCCCTCCACTTT. Amino acids: CAWRGQGSSPLHF.

The rearrangement links TRBV11-3 to TRBJ2-7, with D uncertain. The CDR3 runs to 13 residues. Trimming stripped 2 bases from V and 2 bases from J, with 7 bases between. Germline V gene lookup returns CDR1 SGHNT and CDR2 YENEEA. The CDR3 loop reads CASSLRLAYEQYF. The CDR3 nucleotides are TGTGCCAGCAGCTTACGCCTAGCCTACGAGCAGTACTTC.

In its sample, this clone was seen once. The chain uses TRBV7-3 and TRBJ2-3; 9 bases are a match to TRBD2. Per germline, CDR1 SGHTA and CDR2 FQGTGA. The CDR3 totals 16 residues. With V trimmed by 0 bases and J by 2 bases, 3 bases remained unmatched. This CDR3 reads CASSLTAGGNTDTQYF. The DNA of the CDR3 is TGTGCCAGCAGCTTAACGGCGGGAGGGAACACAGATACGCAGTATTTT.

The rearrangement links TRBV5-1 to TRBJ1-3; 7 nucleotides line up with TRBD1. J lost 3 bases, V lost 3 bases, and 3 bases had no gene match. The CDR3 sequence is 14 residues long. The germline gives CDR1 SGHRS, CDR2 YFSETQ. CDR3 in amino acids: CASSSWTGGNTIYF. The CDR3 DNA sequence: TGCGCCAGCAGCTCATGGACAGGTGGAAACACCATATATTTT.

This clone was seen only once. V and J are TRBV5-6 and TRBJ1-2, with D possibly TRBD1 on 6 matching bases. Trimming took 4 bases from V and 5 from J, leaving 15 bases between them. The CDR3 is 14 residues long. CDR1 SGHDT and CDR2 YYEEEE come from the germline V gene. CDR3 DNA sequence: TGTGCCAGCAGCCGGGGGGCACGGGATTATGGCTACACCTTC. Its protein product is CASSRGARDYGYTF.

The J gene is TRBJ2-1, the V gene TRBV7-9; D remains unclear. The CDR3 has 15 amino acids. With 0 bases removed from V and 3 bases from J, the gap between germline ends came to 9 bases. CDR1 SEHNR and CDR2 FQNEAQ come from the germline V gene (reference sequence). The CDR3 sequence: CASSLAAYYYNEQFF. Written as DNA, the CDR3 is TGTGCCAGCAGCTTAGCTGCCTATTACTACAATGAGCAGTTCTTC.

CDR3 loop: CASSSMSGRAETQYF. The CDR3 DNA sequence: TGTGCCAGCAGCTCTATGAGCGGGAGGGCCGAGACCCAGTACTTC. The genes are TRBV2 and TRBJ2-5; 10 nucleotides align to TRBD2. CDR3 length: 15 amino acids. The junction had 9 bases not matched to a gene; V was cut back by 6 bases and J by 5 bases. From germline, CDR1 is SNHLY and CDR2 FYNNEI.

This sequence joins TRBV7-8 and TRBJ1-4; D is possibly TRBD1 (5 bases). CDR3 length: 14 residues. Trimming took off 5 bases at V and 4 bases at J, with 11 bases between the two ends. The germline V gene has CDR1 SGHVS and CDR2 FQNEAQ. Here the CDR3 DNA reads TGTGCCAGCAGCCCAGGGCTGGGTAATGAAAAACTGTTTTTT. The encoded protein is CASSPGLGNEKLFF.

The rearrangement links TRBV9 to TRBJ2-7, with TRBD2 as a possible D gene (6 bases). Per germline, CDR1 SGDLS and CDR2 YYNGEE. There are 14 residues in the CDR3. The V end lost 0 bases, the J end lost 10 bases, and 17 bases lay between the germline ends. This CDR3 reads CASSVDSSVSSQYF. The CDR3 nucleotides are TGTGCCAGCAGCGTAGATTCTAGCGTCAGCAGTCAGTACTTC.

Notes on this clone: A junction boundary mismatches the germline segment, possibly from a read error. The chain joins TRBV5-5 to TRBJ1-2; 7 bases match TRBD1. This CDR3 is 14 amino acids long. Looked up from germline, CDR1 is SGHKS and CDR2 is YYEKEE (reference sequence). CDR3 DNA sequence: TGCGCCAGCAGCGCGGACAGGTTGAGGGGGGGCTACACCTTC. It specifies CASSADRLRGGYTF.

This chain uses TRBV7-9 with TRBJ1-1; TRBD1 matches at 7 bases. The CDR3 runs to 16 residues. The germline gives CDR1 SEHNR, CDR2 FQNEAQ (reference sequence). Trimming at V came to 5 bases and at J to 1 base, leaving 10 bases not matched to a gene. CDR3 protein: CASSVYRGGGNTEAFF. DNA for the CDR3: TGTGCCAGCAGCGTGTACAGGGGCGGCGGGAACACTGAAGCTTTCTTT.

V usage is TRBV6-5 and J usage is TRBJ2-3, with a weak D call TRBD2 (6 bases). The ends were cut back, 5 bases at V and 5 bases at J, with 8 bases in the middle. The germline V gene has CDR1 MNHEY and CDR2 SVGAGI. The CDR3 consists of 12 residues. CDR3 sequence reads: CASSRGKDTQYF. The CDR3, as DNA: TGTGCCAGCAGTCGGGGGAAAGATACGCAGTATTTT.

This clone has just a few counts. The chain links TRBV28 to TRBJ1-4, with D possibly TRBD1 on 5 matching bases. The V gene lost 3 bases and the J gene lost 4 bases, with 9 bases spanning the gap. The CDR3 consists of 14 residues. Germline CDR1 MDHEN, CDR2 SYDVKM. The DNA for the CDR3 is TGTGCCAGCAGTTTGGGGCAGGGTAATGAAAAACTGTTTTTT. Translating gives CASSLGQGNEKLFF.

Regarding this clone: At one end the junction does not follow the germline gene, possibly because of a read error. The chain joins TRBV6-1 to TRBJ1-2; 7 positions agree with TRBD1. Germline V gene lookup returns CDR1 MNHNS and CDR2 SASEGT. This CDR3 contains 15 residues. CDR3 bases: TGTGCCAGCAGGGAAGACAGGGTGGCGGACTATGGCTACACCTTC. Amino acid sequence: CASREDRVADYGYTF.

The chain carries TRBV7-9 and TRBJ2-2, with D perhaps matching TRBD1 (7 bases). CDR1 SEHNR and CDR2 FQNEAQ come from the germline V gene (reference sequence). Trimming cost V 8 bases and J 0 bases, with 13 bases left between them. This CDR3 region has 15 residues. The CDR3 here is CASGGGGSNTGELFF. For the CDR3, the DNA is TGTGCCAGCGGAGGAGGGGGCTCGAACACCGGGGAGCTGTTTTTT. The variable domain in full, with the rest retrieved from reference TRBV7-9 and TRBJ2-2, is DTGVSQNPRHKITKRGQNVTFRCDPISEHNRLYWYRQTLGQGPEFLTYFQNEAQLEKSRLLSDRFSAERPKGSFSTLEIQRTEQGDSAMYLCASGGGGSNTGELFFGEGSRLTVL.

The genes are TRBV19 and TRBJ1-4, with D tentatively TRBD1 (5 bases). V was cut by 1 base and J by 8 bases, with 17 bases left in between. The germline CDR1 and CDR2 sequences are LNHDA and SQIVND (reference sequence). The CDR3 totals 16 residues. The DNA for the CDR3 is TGTGCCAGTAGTATAGCCCAACCCGGGAGGGGCGAAAAACTGTTTTTT. This codes for CASSIAQPGRGEKLFF.

The chain combines TRBV30 with TRBJ2-3, with 7 positions matching TRBD1. The CDR3 contains 18 residues. The V gene's germline CDR1 is GTSNPN and CDR2 SVGIG (reference sequence). V dropped 5 bases and J dropped 2; count of bases not matched to a gene: 19. CDR3 bases: TGTGCCTGGTTTGGGCGTTACAGGGGATTTCCCCACACAGATACGCAGTATTTT. Translation gives CAWFGRYRGFPHTDTQYF.

This clone occurred once. The chain links TRBV11-2 to TRBJ1-6, with a possible D match to TRBD1 (5 bases). The germline V and J ends were trimmed by 1 base and 10 bases, with 17 bases remaining between them. Germline-derived CDR1 and CDR2 are SGHAT and FQNNGV. This CDR3 is built from 16 residues. The CDR3 here is CASSLVPGSLESPLHF. Written as DNA, the CDR3 is TGTGCCAGCAGCTTAGTCCCAGGGTCTCTAGAATCACCCCTCCACTTT. Based on the CDR3 plus reference TRBV11-2 and TRBJ1-6, the full variable domain is EAGVAQSPRYKIIEKRQSVAFWCNPISGHATLYWYQQILGQGPKLLIQFQNNGVVDDSQLPKDRFSAERLKGVDSTLKIQPAKLEDSAVYLCASSLVPGSLESPLHFGNGTRLTVT.

The rearrangement links TRBV6-4 to TRBJ2-6; TRBD1 might be the D (6 bases). CDR1 and CDR2 from the germline V gene are MRHNA and SNTAGT. The CDR3 spans 20 residues. Trimming removed 8 bases at V and 1 base at J, with 27 bases between. The chain's CDR3 is CASHPTGFGSTYSGANVLTF. DNA of the CDR3: TGTGCCAGCCATCCGACAGGATTTGGTTCTACCTATTCTGGGGCCAACGTCCTGACTTTC.

The chain carries TRBV6-5 and TRBJ2-5, with 7 bases aligning to TRBD2. The V gene end was trimmed by 10 bases and the J gene end by 3 bases; junction bases not matched to a gene: 5. CDR3 size: 12 residues. Germline CDR1 MNHEY, CDR2 SVGAGI. The CDR3 DNA is TGTGCCACGGCCCTAGCGGAAGAGACCCAGTACTTC. Its translation is CATALAEETQYF.

V is TRBV18 and J is TRBJ2-2; TRBD2 is a possible D gene (6 bases). CDR1 is KGHSH, CDR2 LQKENI, per germline. CDR3 length equals 15 residues. The V and J ends lost 4 bases and 0 bases respectively, with 9 bases between them. CDR3 nucleotide sequence: TGTGCCAGCTCACGGGACTGGACGAACACCGGGGAGCTGTTTTTT. Encoded protein: CASSRDWTNTGELFF.

The chain carries TRBV30 and TRBJ1-5; 8 bases agree with TRBD1. The CDR3 runs 14 residues. Germline V gene sequence: CDR1 GTSNPN, CDR2 SVGIG (reference sequence). With 0 bases clipped from V and 4 bases from J, the junction kept 2 bases outside the gene matches. The CDR3 here is CAWSVNRGNQPQHF. CDR3 nucleotides: TGTGCCTGGAGTGTAAACAGGGGGAATCAGCCCCAGCATTTT.

This clone was observed a handful of times. The chain has TRBV30 and TRBJ1-5, with 9 bases lining up with TRBD1. J was trimmed by 3 bases and V by 2 bases; bases with no gene match: 5. Germline V gene data show CDR1 as GTSNPN and CDR2 as SVGIG (reference sequence). CDR3 size: 15 residues. Written as DNA, the CDR3 is TGTGCCTGGAGTCCCGGGACAGGGTACAATCAGCCCCAGCATTTT. It encodes CAWSPGTGYNQPQHF.

The rearrangement links TRBV6-5 to TRBJ2-7, with 8 bases that match TRBD2. The V gene's germline CDR1 is MNHEY and CDR2 SVGAGI. The CDR3 contains 15 residues. V lost 0 bases and J lost 2; bases outside the gene matches: 3. The CDR3, as DNA: TGTGCCAGCAGTTACTCACTAGCGGATGCCTACGAGCAGTACTTC. Its translation is CASSYSLADAYEQYF.

The chain couples TRBV19 to TRBJ1-6; 11 nucleotides line up with TRBD1. In germline, CDR1 is LNHDA, CDR2 SQIVND (reference sequence). The trim removed 4 bases at V and 9 bases at J, leaving 5 bases unmatched. The CDR3 extends over 15 amino acids. The CDR3 nucleotides read TGTGCCAGTAGTACGGGACAGGGGGTCGGTTCACCCCTCCACTTT. Its translation: CASSTGQGVGSPLHF.

The rearrangement joins TRBV15 to TRBJ2-5, with TRBD2 matching 11 bases. From germline, CDR1 is LNHNV and CDR2 YYDKDF (reference sequence). The length of the CDR3 is 17 residues. J lost 5 bases, V lost 4 bases, and 12 bases had no gene match. The CDR3 DNA reads TGTGCCACCAGCATTGGGGCGACTAGCGGGGCATTGGAGACCCAGTACTTC. Its protein product is CATSIGATSGALETQYF.

This CDR3 is CSVELGGGIGRTDTQYF. CDR3 in DNA: TGCAGCGTTGAACTCGGCGGGGGGATAGGCCGCACAGATACGCAGTATTTT. The chain carries TRBV29-1 and TRBJ2-3; 8 bases align to TRBD2. With V trimmed by 2 bases and J by 1 base, 11 bases remained unmatched. There are 17 residues in the CDR3. CDR1 and CDR2 from the germline V gene are SQVTM and ANQGSEA.

This clone came up a few times. The chain recombines TRBV5-1 with TRBJ2-3; the match to TRBD2 covers 9 bases. Germline CDR1 is SGHRS and CDR2 is YFSETQ. The J segment lost 6 bases and the V segment lost 0 bases, leaving 8 bases of the junction unmatched. This CDR3 is 16 amino acids long. The CDR3 DNA follows: TGCGCCAGCAGCTTGGGCAGCGGGAGGCTCGGGGATACGCAGTATTTT. It is translated as CASSLGSGRLGDTQYF.

The chain employs TRBV11-2 and TRBJ2-3; 8 nucleotides agree with TRBD2. V dropped 5 bases and J dropped 4; count of bases not matched to a gene: 5. The V gene's germline CDR1 is SGHAT and CDR2 FQNNGV. The CDR3 is 14 residues long. CDR3 residues: CASSPSSGADTQYF. The CDR3 nucleotides read TGTGCCAGCAGCCCCAGTAGCGGGGCAGATACGCAGTATTTT.